What follows are 13 T cell receptor beta chains derived from one specimen sequenced in a study of blood T cells in healthy people across ages. Alongside a J-beta primer mix, a sample-barcoded 5' primer served in a second PCR lasting roughly 6 to 12 cycles. Via MiXCR, TCRdb re-called the 5' RACE reads, giving one row per CDR3 protein. The sample has 450,000 to 700,000 distinct CDR3 sequences; approximately 27% are singletons. Sequenced material: blood. All receptors derive from a woman in her seventies in good health.

This clonotype has more than one count but fewer than ten. This sequence joins TRBV7-9 and TRBJ2-7; 7 bases align to TRBD1. This CDR3 is 14 amino acids long. Germline V gene data show CDR1 as SEHNR and CDR2 as FQNEAQ (reference sequence). Losses at the gene ends were 3 bases for V and 6 bases for J; bases not matched to a gene: 8. The CDR3 nucleotides are TGTGCCAGCAGCTTGAACAGGGGCCCTCTCGAGCAGTACTTC. It is translated as CASSLNRGPLEQYF.

V and J are TRBV10-3 and TRBJ2-5; unclear D gene. TRBJ2-1 matches the DNA end more closely, so the J call is doubtful. The V gene's germline CDR1 is ENHRY and CDR2 SYGVKD. There are 14 residues in the CDR3. CDR3 sequence (DNA): TGTGCCATCAGTGAGAGTGGTACTCGATACGAGCAGTTCTTC. It encodes CAISESGTRYEQFF.

The rearrangement joins TRBV19 to TRBJ1-4; 8 bases map to TRBD1. This CDR3 comprises 13 residues. The J segment lost 8 bases and the V segment lost 10 bases, leaving 9 bases of the junction unmatched. The germline gives CDR1 LNHDA, CDR2 SQIVND (reference sequence). The CDR3 DNA is TGTGCCACCGCGACAGGGGCTGGCGAAAAACTGTTTTTT. Translated, it gives CATATGAGEKLFF.

The J gene is TRBJ1-1, the V gene TRBV4-2, with D possibly matching TRBD1 (5 bases). Trimming removed 0 bases at V and 5 bases at J, with 10 bases between. The CDR3 loop spans 14 amino acids. In germline, CDR1 is LGHNA, CDR2 YNFKEQ. CDR3 sequence: CASSQEEQETEAFF. CDR3 DNA: TGTGCCAGCAGCCAAGAAGAACAGGAAACTGAAGCTTTCTTT.

The chain is built from TRBV29-1 and TRBJ1-4; D uncertain. CDR1 is SQVTM, CDR2 ANQGSEA, per germline. The V and J ends lost 2 bases and 5 bases respectively, with 15 bases between them. This CDR3 has 15 amino acids. This CDR3 reads CSVEFPGVKNEKLFF. CDR3 DNA sequence: TGCAGCGTTGAATTCCCAGGCGTCAAGAATGAAAAACTGTTTTTT.

CDR3 in amino acids: CASSLGLAGPALQTQYF. For the CDR3, the DNA is TGTGCCAGCAGCTTAGGGCTAGCGGGCCCCGCCCTCCAGACCCAGTACTTC. This rearrangement joins TRBV5-4 to TRBJ2-5; TRBD2 aligns across 8 bases. This CDR3 has 17 amino acids. CDR1 and CDR2 from the germline V gene are SGHNT and YYREEE (reference sequence). V lost 2 bases to trimming and J lost 6 bases; unmatched junction nucleotides: 15.

V gene TRBV9 combines with J gene TRBJ2-3; D call uncertain. This CDR3 is built from 14 residues. V was clipped by 0 bases and J by 5 bases, with 10 bases between them. The germline CDR1 and CDR2 sequences are SGDLS and YYNGEE. CDR3 amino acids: CASSVVDQGDTQYF. In nucleotides, the CDR3 is TGTGCCAGCAGCGTAGTAGATCAAGGAGATACGCAGTATTTT.

On this clonotype itself: Its ends do not fully match the called genes, so a read error is possible. The chain couples TRBV18 to TRBJ1-2; D possibly corresponds to TRBD1 (5 bases). Germline V CDR1 and CDR2: KGHSH, LQKENI. This CDR3 is 17 amino acids long. CDR3 sequence reads: CASSPTGTTPYFYAYTF. The CDR3 bases are TGTGCCAGCTCACCAACTGGGACCACCCCATATTTCTATGCCTACACCTTC.

The J gene is TRBJ2-4, the V gene TRBV12-3 or TRBV12-4; 7 bases are a match to TRBD1. Germline trimming cut 6 bases from V and 4 bases from J; bases unmatched to any gene: 6. CDR3 size: 14 residues. The DNA for the CDR3 is TGTGCCAGCAGCCGGACAGGCCCAAAAAACATTCAGTACTTC. Its translation: CASSRTGPKNIQYF.

As to this clonotype: The junction differs from germline at one of its ends, possibly a read error. The chain's CDR3 is CASSQDRGTNTGAFF. CDR3 DNA sequence: TGCGCCAGCAGCCAAGATCGGGGGACGAACACTGGAGCTTTCTTT. The chain uses TRBV4-3 and TRBJ1-1; D might be TRBD1 (5 bases). The CDR3 is made up of 15 amino acids. From germline, CDR1 is LGHNA and CDR2 YSLEER.

The chain joins TRBV7-9 to TRBJ1-1; D call uncertain. The germline V gene encodes CDR1 SEHNR and CDR2 FQNEAQ (reference sequence). This CDR3 has 11 amino acids. Trimming stripped 2 bases from V and 11 bases from J, with 9 bases between. CDR3 loop: CASSLWAMAFF. For the CDR3, the DNA is TGTGCCAGCAGCTTATGGGCGATGGCTTTCTTT.

The chain uses TRBV5-1 and TRBJ2-4, with 14 bases identical to TRBD2. CDR3 length equals 17 residues. Germline V gene data show CDR1 as SGHRS and CDR2 as YFSETQ. V trimming: 4 bases; J trimming: 2 bases; junction bases outside the gene matches: 5. CDR3 loop: CASSPGLAGESKNIQYF. CDR3 nucleotide sequence: TGCGCCAGCAGCCCGGGACTAGCGGGGGAGTCCAAAAACATTCAGTACTTC.

The V and J genes are TRBV6-6 and TRBJ1-2, with a tentative D call TRBD1 (6 bases). The germline V gene encodes CDR1 MNHNY and CDR2 SVGAGI (reference sequence). V lost 6 bases and J 3 bases, leaving 14 bases between the germline ends. The CDR3 loop spans 14 amino acids. The CDR3 loop reads CASSPGQYDYGYTF. The DNA of the CDR3 is TGTGCCAGCAGCCCCGGACAGTACGACTATGGCTACACCTTC.